This TCR beta chain was captured in a study of blood T cell repertoires in COVID-19. Across the study: Both acute and convalescent COVID-19 samples were obtained from the United States, Italy and Spain. PBMCs, B-cell-depleted T cells, or T cells provided the cDNA or gDNA that made up the material.

J was trimmed by 6 bases and V by 4 bases; bases with no gene match: 1. The CDR3 is 13 residues long. The germline gives CDR1 SGHDN, CDR2 FVKESK. This clone came up a few times. As originally analysed: Estimation of nucleated cell counts was performed using reference gene primer amplification. The table came from immunoSEQ multiplex PCR; TCRdb's copy has only in-frame clones and leaves some out. For V, J and clone size, that table is used; D and trimming come from the DNA. The table shows some 200,000 clones, with roughly four fifths occurring only once. V and J are TRBV14 and TRBJ2-1; 9 bases align to TRBD2. The sequenced material came from peripheral blood. The clonotype was recovered from a middle-aged woman with acute or convalescent COVID-19. For the CDR3, the DNA is TGTGCCAGCAGCCTAGCGGGAGCCAATGAGCAGTTCTTC. It translates to CASSLAGANEQFF.